This TCR beta chain was retrieved from a study of blood T cell repertoires in COVID-19. V was cut by 7 bases and J by 2 bases, with 12 bases left in between. Looked up from germline, CDR1 is LGHDT and CDR2 is YNNKEL (reference sequence). CDR3 size: 15 residues. Clones were sequenced by immunoSEQ multiplex PCR, and TCRdb holds only the in-frame ones, with some missing. Among roughly 220,000 clones listed, more than 85% were seen once. The sequenced material came from peripheral blood. V and J are TRBV3-1 (or the pseudogene TRBV3-2) and TRBJ1-6; D is perhaps TRBD1 (5 bases). The TCR comes from a woman in her 50s with COVID-19, enrolled during active disease. The CDR3 sequence is CASTAGLPYNSPLHF. CDR3 sequence (DNA): TGTGCCAGCACCGCAGGGTTGCCCTATAATTCACCCCTCCACTTT.